A single T cell receptor beta chain is shown here with its context. Its antigen is as yet unknown. This entry is derived from a study of cytomegalovirus exposure and HLA in healthy donors. The V segment lost 6 bases and the J segment 3 bases; nucleotides outside the gene matches: 6. From germline, CDR1 is MDHEN and CDR2 SYDVKM. The CDR3 spans 15 residues. The primer mix had 60 Vbeta and 13 Jbeta primers. The repertoire was sequenced with immunoSEQ multiplex PCR; TCRdb's copy has only in-frame clones and lacks some. Of about 210,000 clones listed, roughly 85% were seen once; the top ten hold 1.5% to 2%. Study conclusions and caveats: Later analysis associated a missense DCLRE1C variant with TCR beta V- and J-gene trimming.

This rearrangement joins TRBV28 to TRBJ2-1; the match to TRBD1 covers 9 bases. Source material: PBMCs. This TCR was sampled from a male donor in good health and CMV-seronegative. CDR3 in amino acids: CASSPPGQGYNEQFF. CDR3 nucleotide sequence: TGTGCCAGCAGCCCCCCGGGACAGGGCTACAATGAGCAGTTCTTC.